This TCR beta chain was sequenced for a study of cytomegalovirus exposure and HLA in healthy donors (dated by TCRdb to 2016 to 2017). For the study in its entirety: According to an earlier analysis of 550 to 700 of the donors, about 179 million T cells yielded roughly 110 million unique TCR beta sequences and 276 Gb of sequence data. A later analysis re-analyzed previously published TCR beta repertoires from about 730 donors and added high-resolution HLA genotyping to study TCR occurrence patterns. Approximately 300 gigabases of sequencing data and tens of millions of unique TCR sequences were included in an early release covering under 650 HLA-typed donors. Typing coverage varied by locus: roughly 629-640 donors for A, B, C, DRB1 and DQB1; more than 500 for DQA1; nearly 610 for DPA1; 450 to 480 for DPB1. Besides the first cohort of around 700 subjects, a separate validation cohort made up of 120 different subjects was used. HLA typing included class I and class II loci at four-digit resolution. The study combined high-throughput TCR immunosequencing, statistical association of individual TCRs with disease status, and machine learning to predict cytomegalovirus infection status. Using immunosequencing, the study profiled T cell repertoires from around 680 subjects and related those repertoires to cytomegalovirus serostatus. In a later genetic analysis, genome-wide SNP genotypes for about 55% of the roughly 700 donors were used, and that subset was treated as a discovery cohort. The study aimed to test whether signatures of past pathogen exposure could be identified by cataloging public T cell receptors. Of the 398 genotyped donors, approximately 80% fell in the genetic ancestry cluster associated with self-reported Caucasian donors. An earlier analysis of 587 of the donors used high-throughput TCR beta sequencing to judge whether each TCR beta V gene segment behaved as functional or pseudogenic. On average, around 240,000 unique TCR beta nucleotide sequences were sequenced per donor among some 420 genotyped donors of the cohort, with roughly a sixth of those sequences being non-productive. Because of strong linkage in the cohort, roughly five DR-DQ haplotypes were treated as single units for association and clustering. Rather than using new phenotypic data, the later analysis identified candidate immune exposures from TCR beta sequences and from how often those sequences occurred across donors. All discovery cohort repertoires had been generated on a single sequencing platform. Donor age, sex, ethnicity and CMV serostatus were compiled together with the repertoire data.

From its cysteine to its phenylalanine, the CDR3 spans 12 amino acids. Only the CDR3 region is kept as DNA, spanning 36 bases read in frame from base 1. V is shortened by 5 bases, J by 6 bases, and the region joining them spans 10 bases. The germline V gene yields MDHEN for CDR1 and SYDVKM for CDR2. Concerning this clone itself: Its antigen is unknown. No much larger clone exists at a distance of one base, and base qualities are not known.

The cohort consisted of hundreds of healthy bone marrow donors. Cohort members were all nominally healthy when sampled, although unrecorded immune exposures were likely present. The donor tested CMV seronegative, placing the donor among the 352 seronegative members of the cohort. A peripheral blood sample was collected from each donor, and TCR beta sequencing was performed on peripheral blood mononuclear cells. The Qiagen DNeasy Blood Extraction Kit was used to extract genomic DNA from the blood cell samples. Library construction relied on the immunoSEQ multiplex PCR assay. For the multiplex PCR, a mixture combining 60 forward primers for TCR Vbeta segments and 13 reverse primers for TCR Jbeta segments was used. The CDR3 region of rearranged TCR beta genes was amplified from genomic DNA with a multiplex PCR assay. On the Illumina HiSeq System, the amplified TCR beta libraries were sequenced as 87-base-pair reads. As for the authors' bioinformatics: A later analysis tallied tens of millions of unique TCR beta chains across the 700 or so repertoires, and some 10 million of those chains were shared by two or more donors. Raw reads were error-corrected and collapsed into unique sequences by a nearest-neighbor algorithm in which closely related sequences were merged to remove PCR and sequencing errors. Alignment of CDR3 sequences to IMGT reference sequences was used to assign V, D and J gene segments. For a sequence to be retained, at least a six-nucleotide match to both a V gene segment and a J gene segment was required. Rearrangements were called productive when the CDR3 lacked stop codons and stayed in frame with V and J; all others were non-productive. CDR3 was defined by IMGT convention, running from the second conserved V-encoded cysteine to the conserved J-encoded phenylalanine. Sequences without an unambiguous match to a single V gene segment were excluded from the earlier analysis of about 630 of the donors. In an earlier analysis of several hundred of the donors, V segments were called functional above 56.7% productive rearrangements and were called segregating when the between-donor standard deviation exceeded 5%. A statistical classification framework was developed to diagnose cytomegalovirus status using the catalog of TCR beta chain sequences. In a later analysis, V and J genes were assigned by comparing TCR nucleotide sequences against IMGT/GENE-DB human TR gene sequences. Using the TCRdist pipeline, a later analysis assigned CDR3 sequences along with most-parsimonious VDJ recombination scenarios. In a later analysis, every TCR beta chain was defined by the combination of its CDR3 amino acid sequence and its V-gene family, and reads without a unique V-gene family were dropped. A later analysis removed 600 or so highly shared, low-generation-probability nucleotide sequences to deal with suspected cross-contamination and a sequencing artifact. For each public chain, a later analysis derived a clonal expansion index from normalized ranks of inferred template counts within each repertoire. In a later analysis, generation probabilities were computed with a VDJ recombination model fitted to out-of-frame rearrangements, and the resulting probabilities were checked against IGoR. In a later analysis, TCR-TCR, TCR-HLA and TCR-CMV co-occurrence was scored with hypergeometric tests, and a repertoire-size bias correction was applied to TCR pairs. To estimate false discovery rates, a later analysis permuted the HLA or CMV assignments 20 times. In a later analysis, co-occurring TCRs were grouped using DBSCAN, and TCRdist sequence similarity was added for clustering within HLA-allele-positive subsets. For co-occurrence clustering, repertoires with fewer than 30,000 or more than 120,000 public chains were excluded, along with a handful of repertoires with anomalous nucleotide sharing. What TCRdb holds here is the immuneACCESS table cut down to in-frame rearrangements. Part of the clones is not present; checked against another copy, under half of the missing clones reflect an unresolved V gene, and the others are unexplained. Clone size and V and J calls were adopted from that table, with D and trimming inferred from the DNA. Recorded for this sample are 80,000 to 100,000 clones; around four fifths of them occurred a single time. The ten largest account for about 7.9% of the sample.

Here is what the overall study found, with its caveats: Correlated functional status among segregating V segments might reflect linkage disequilibrium, but an unknown experimental factor could not be ruled out. While some public TCRs were present in many individuals, most TCR sequences turned up only very rarely across donors. Assigning TCR associations to individual alleles was difficult when HLA alleles, especially DR and DQ, strongly co-occurred. Compared with equally common non-associated chains, HLA-associated TCR beta chains in a later analysis were more clonally expanded and had lower generation probabilities. This cohort had only TCR beta chains sequenced, and the lack of alpha or paired-chain data limited which features could be detected. A cluster of highly shared sequence variants was judged likely to represent a technical artifact of the sequencing pipeline. A later genetic analysis reported fewer N-insertions in productive TCRs among donors in an Asian-associated ancestry cluster than the 666-donor mean. The earlier analysis of 450 to 700 of the donors excluded around 17 rarely observed V segments, including chromosome 9 orphons, because counts were too low. Roughly uniform sequencing depth across donors was assumed in presence/absence analyses, although this assumption may not hold. In a later analysis, most CMV-associated TCR beta chains were found to appear HLA-restricted, with HLA associations seemingly driven largely by CMV exposure. According to the authors, the approach could potentially be generalized to other disease states and immunological phenotypes. A further reported finding was that TCR beta sequences accurately predicted the HLA-A and HLA-B alleles for most subjects in the first cohort. The classifier was reported to diagnose cytomegalovirus status with high specificity and sensitivity in both the original cohort and the validation cohort. In vitro tests confirmed that three of the cytomegalovirus-associated TCR beta chains recognize cytomegalovirus antigens. The study listed approximately 160 TCR beta chains as associated with cytomegalovirus. The 87-base-pair reads could not distinguish some IMGT-functional V segments, including TRBV6-2 and TRBV6-3, so those segments were excluded. Broadly in line with IMGT annotations, most TCR beta V segments showed up in productive rearrangements about 90% or about 30% of the time in an earlier analysis of some 590 of the donors. V-gene and J-gene trimming of TCR beta chains was associated with a missense DCLRE1C variant in a later genetic analysis, and the association was replicated in an independent cohort. At a false discovery rate of 0.05, a later analysis linked roughly 17,000 TCR beta sequences to specific HLA alleles. A later analysis found that TCR association rates varied across HLA loci, with DRB1 alleles showing the most associated TCRs and HLA-C alleles the fewest. Because HLA typing was missing for some donors at each locus, association tests included only the typed subset. A later analysis reported that several top co-occurrence clusters appeared linked to parvovirus B19, influenza, CMV and Epstein-Barr virus. The only immune exposure information available for the cohort was CMV serostatus.

The sample taken for sequencing was PBMCs. The rearranged segments are TRBV28 and TRBJ1-2; the D gene remains uncertain. This TCR was sampled from a man aged 30 to 39 in good health and CMV-seronegative. The CDR3 has the sequence CASSHRLDGYTF. Read as DNA, the sequence is TGTGCCAGCAGTCATCGACTGGATGGCTACACCTTC.